Below, one TCR beta chain is given with its context. The data were taken from a study of OX40 agonist ivuxolimab in advanced cancers. Study background: Participants, 82.7% male, averaged roughly 55 years of age, ranging from roughly 20 to 79.

Clones were sequenced by immunoSEQ multiplex PCR, and TCRdb holds only the in-frame ones, with some missing. Seen here are tens of thousands of clones, approximately 86% observed once, and the top ten hold over 2.5%. There are 15 residues in the CDR3. The germline gives CDR1 KGHSH, CDR2 LQKENI. Trimming stripped 5 bases from V and 8 bases from J, with 19 bases between. The source is an adult with an advanced solid tumor such as melanoma, head and neck, liver or kidney cancer. The chain recombines TRBV18 with TRBJ2-1; D unresolved. Sequencing was performed on CD4+ or CD8+ T cells sorted from blood, taken in a trial of the OX40 agonist ivuxolimab. CDR3 amino acids: CASSTRTVIPYEQFF. The CDR3, as DNA: TGTGCCAGCTCAACACGGACGGTCATCCCCTATGAGCAGTTCTTC.